The clone carrying this TCR beta chain was picked up a small number of times. Antigen unknown. This sample is part of a study of cytomegalovirus exposure and HLA in healthy donors. Overall study results and limits: Later analysis identified a missense DCLRE1C variant that was linked to TCR beta V- and J-gene trimming. According to a later analysis, donors in an Asian-associated ancestry cluster reportedly had fewer N-insertions than the approximately 720-donor mean. Common viral pathogens were later found to be apparently linked to several of the most significant clusters.

60 Vbeta and 13 Jbeta primers were used in PCR. Produced via immunoSEQ multiplex PCR; TCRdb's table is partial and in-frame only. The data contain under 150,000 clones, approximately 73% of them singletons. In germline, CDR1 is SGHDT, CDR2 YYEEEE. The ends lost 0 bases at V and 7 bases at J; junction bases unmatched: 10. The CDR3 totals 16 residues. The clonotype was recovered from a human donor in good health. The J gene is TRBJ2-1, the V gene TRBV5-6, with TRBD1 matching over 7 bases. Sequencing input: PBMCs. The CDR3 nucleotides read TGTGCCAGCAGCTTGGTCCTTGAGGGGGCCGGGAATGAGCAGTTCTTC. Encoded protein: CASSLVLEGAGNEQFF.